This passage covers 28 T cell receptor beta chains from one sample sequenced in a study of blood T cells in healthy people across ages. A second roughly 6 to 11 cycle PCR used barcoded and J-beta primers. TCRdb recomputed calls from the 5' RACE reads with MiXCR, one row per CDR3 protein. The table shows fewer than 950,000 distinct CDR3 sequences, with roughly 34% occurring only once. The specimen was blood. These TCRs come from a man aged 18 to 29 in good health.

In this sample, this clonotype turned up a few times. The chain links TRBV14 to TRBJ2-1; 7 bases agree with TRBD2. The junction had 12 bases not matched to a gene; V was cut back by 0 bases and J by 7 bases. The CDR3 is 17 residues long. The V gene's germline CDR1 is SGHDN and CDR2 FVKESK. The CDR3 reads CASSQEPPAGSRNEQFF. For the CDR3, the DNA is TGTGCCAGCAGCCAAGAGCCCCCAGCGGGGTCTCGGAATGAGCAGTTCTTC.

V gene TRBV29-1 combines with J gene TRBJ2-3; D unresolved. V dropped 3 bases and J dropped 2 bases, with 15 bases sitting between them. CDR1 SQVTM and CDR2 ANQGSEA come from the germline V gene. The CDR3 length is 15 residues. Written as DNA, the CDR3 is TGCAGCGTTGATCCGTGGGAAATTTCCACAGATACGCAGTATTTT. Encoded protein: CSVDPWEISTDTQYF.

This sequence joins TRBV12-3 or TRBV12-4 and TRBJ2-7; D uncertain. V was cut by 3 bases and J by 1 base, with 10 bases left in between. The CDR3 totals 14 residues. The CDR3 sequence is CASSFSYASYEQYF. The CDR3 DNA follows: TGTGCCAGCAGTTTCTCCTACGCTTCCTACGAGCAGTACTTC.

Comments on this clonotype: With a much larger clone just one base away, this may be a read error. This chain connects TRBV12-3 or TRBV12-4 to TRBJ2-4; 7 nucleotides align to TRBD1. Gene TRBJ2-7 matches the end of the DNA better, so the J call may be wrong. The CDR3 contains 13 residues. This CDR3 is CASSFGTVYEQYF. CDR3 DNA sequence: TGTGCCAGCAGTTTTGGGACAGTCTACGAGCAGTACTTC.

The V and J genes are TRBV20-1 and TRBJ2-5, with D uncertain. Germline assignment: CDR1 DFQATT and CDR2 SNEGSKA (reference sequence). Trimming took 1 base from V and 11 from J, leaving 17 bases between them. The CDR3 is made up of 13 amino acids. CDR3 nucleotide sequence: TGCAGTGCTAGAGGTCGGCGTCACAATGAGCAGTACTTC. Amino acids: CSARGRRHNEQYF.

Only a few counts were recorded for this clonotype. This chain joins TRBV21-1 and TRBJ2-1. The J call is uncertain, as TRBJ2-7 better fits the DNA end. TRBV21-1 counts as a pseudogene. The CDR3 sequence is 13 residues long. The CDR3 region is CASCRDSYNEQYF. The CDR3 DNA reads TGTGCCAGCTGCCGGGACTCTTACAATGAGCAGTACTTC.

This clonotype was seen a few times. This chain connects TRBV12-3 or TRBV12-4 to TRBJ2-2; D remains ambiguous. The CDR3 is 12 amino acids. V dropped 3 bases and J dropped 6 bases, with 5 bases sitting between them. CDR3 amino acids: CASSFIPGELFF. The CDR3 coding sequence is TGTGCCAGCAGTTTCATCCCCGGGGAGCTGTTTTTT.

The rearrangement uses TRBV7-3 and TRBJ2-7; maybe TRBD2 (6 bases). Germline V gene lookup returns CDR1 SGHTA and CDR2 FQGTGA. The CDR3 has 16 residues. Trimming removed 0 bases from V and 7 bases from J, with 19 bases in between. The DNA of the CDR3 is TGTGCCAGCAGCTTAACCAGGCGGGGTTCGGGGAATGAGCAGTACTTC. Its protein is CASSLTRRGSGNEQYF.

For this clonotype: This may arise from a read error, as a much more abundant clone is one base away. The CDR3 region is CASSSERVDTQYF. The CDR3 region has the DNA TGTGCCAGCAGTTCGGAGAGGGTAGATACGCAGTATTTT. The chain links TRBV12-3 or TRBV12-4 to TRBJ2-3; possible D gene TRBD2, 5 bases. CDR3 length: 13 residues. Trimming pared 4 bases from V and 5 bases from J, leaving 10 bases between.

This clonotype was recorded many times. The chain links TRBV20-1 to TRBJ2-3; 8 nucleotides align to TRBD1. The CDR3 contains 14 residues. V dropped 4 bases and J dropped 3; count of bases not matched to a gene: 6. Germline V lookup: CDR1 DFQATT, CDR2 SNEGSKA (reference sequence). The CDR3 DNA reads TGCAGTGCTACCGGACAGGGCGCGACAGATACGCAGTATTTT. It translates to CSATGQGATDTQYF.

The V and J genes are TRBV6-2 or TRBV6-3 and TRBJ2-1; 8 nucleotides line up with TRBD2. Trimming cost V 2 bases and J 7 bases; bases outside gene matches: 10. The CDR3 extends over 16 amino acids. In germline, CDR1 is MNHEY, CDR2 SVGEGT. The CDR3 reads CASSYTRGASANEQFF. In nucleotides, the CDR3 is TGTGCCAGCAGTTACACGCGGGGGGCCTCCGCGAATGAGCAGTTCTTC.

The chain links TRBV5-1 to TRBJ1-2, with TRBD1 as a possible D gene (5 bases). Germline V gene data show CDR1 as SGHRS and CDR2 as YFSETQ. The CDR3 totals 18 residues. V lost 0 bases and J lost 0, with 18 bases in between. Here the CDR3 reads CASSLDPEQGLSNYGYTF. The CDR3 DNA follows: TGCGCCAGCAGCTTGGATCCGGAGCAGGGACTATCTAACTATGGCTACACCTTC.

The rearrangement links TRBV10-3 to TRBJ2-7, with D possibly TRBD1 on 6 matching bases. Trimming removed 5 bases at V and 6 bases at J, with 14 bases between. The length of the CDR3 is 13 residues. Germline CDR1 and CDR2: ENHRY and SYGVKD. CDR3 sequence reads: CAISTEDSCEQYF. For the CDR3, the DNA is TGTGCCATCAGTACCGAGGACAGCTGCGAGCAGTACTTC.

V usage is TRBV5-1 and J usage is TRBJ1-1, with 7 bases matching TRBD1. V gave up 5 bases and J gave up 2 bases; unmatched junction bases: 9. The CDR3 runs to 15 residues. The V gene's germline CDR1 is SGHRS and CDR2 YFSETQ. Written as DNA, the CDR3 is TGCGCCAGCAGTGTACAGGGGATTCGTAACACTGAAGCTTTCTTT. Amino acids: CASSVQGIRNTEAFF.

There are many counts of this clonotype. J is TRBJ2-7 and V is TRBV7-2; TRBD2 agrees at 10 bases. The V and J ends lost 5 bases and 3 bases, in that order; junction bases with no gene match: 4. The germline V gene has CDR1 SGHTA and CDR2 FQGNSA. This CDR3 has 14 amino acids. DNA for the CDR3: TGTGCCAGCAGCCGGACTAGCGGCAACTACGAGCAGTACTTC. Amino acids: CASSRTSGNYEQYF.

The chain employs TRBV3-1 and TRBJ1-1, with TRBD1 as a possible D gene (6 bases). Germline values: CDR1 LGHDT, CDR2 YNNKEL (reference sequence). CDR3 length: 14 residues. V was pared by 8 bases and J by 4 bases, with 17 bases between. The CDR3 nucleotides read TGTGCCAGCGTGCGATCCGGGACACTCACTGAAGCTTTCTTT. This translates into CASVRSGTLTEAFF.

The rearrangement uses TRBV20-1 and TRBJ1-5; no clear D gene. The V and J ends lost 5 bases and 0 bases respectively, with 11 bases between them. In germline, CDR1 is DFQATT, CDR2 SNEGSKA (reference sequence). The CDR3 is made up of 14 amino acids. CDR3 region: CSAGPGYSNQPQHF. DNA for the CDR3: TGCAGTGCTGGCCCGGGATATAGCAATCAGCCCCAGCATTTT.

This chain connects TRBV2 to TRBJ2-5, with a tentative D call TRBD1 (5 bases). Near its end, the DNA agrees better with TRBJ2-4, so the J call may be wrong. Germline CDR1 and CDR2: SNHLY and FYNNEI. The CDR3 is 16 amino acids. The CDR3 loop reads CASILMVPGAKNIQYF. DNA of the CDR3: TGTGCCAGCATCTTGATGGTCCCAGGGGCCAAAAACATTCAGTACTTC.

In this sample, this clonotype turned up many times. The CDR3 DNA reads as TGTGCCAGCAGTCCCTCTTCCGGGGAGCTGTTTTTT. This sequence encodes CASSPSSGELFF. The chain employs TRBV12-3 or TRBV12-4 and TRBJ2-2; no reliable D call. This CDR3 contains 12 residues. V shed 5 bases and J shed 6 bases, with 7 bases lying between them.

Ten or more counts support this clonotype. This rearrangement joins TRBV6-5 to TRBJ2-4; no clear D. Looked up from germline, CDR1 is MNHEY and CDR2 is SVGAGI. The CDR3 is made up of 16 amino acids. The V gene lost 0 bases and the J gene lost 3 bases, with 12 bases spanning the gap. CDR3: CASSYSRPGGKNIQYF. In DNA form, the CDR3 reads TGTGCCAGCAGTTACTCGCGTCCAGGTGGCAAAAACATTCAGTACTTC.

The J gene is TRBJ2-1, the V gene TRBV12-3 or TRBV12-4; unclear D gene. Trimming shortened V by 6 bases and J by 8 bases, and 8 bases separated the two germline ends. This CDR3 is built from 11 residues. CDR3 amino acids: CASSGAYEQFF. As DNA, the CDR3 is TGTGCCAGCAGCGGCGCTTATGAGCAGTTCTTC.

This clonotype showed up many times. The V and J genes are TRBV7-2 and TRBJ2-5; D is undetermined. Germline CDR1 and CDR2: SGHTA and FQGNSA. V was pared by 7 bases and J by 2 bases, with 11 bases between. The CDR3 sequence is 13 residues long. The CDR3: CASTSWAQETQYF. CDR3 bases: TGTGCCAGCACCTCTTGGGCTCAAGAGACCCAGTACTTC.

In this sample, this clonotype turned up a few times. The chain employs TRBV6-1 and TRBJ2-3, with D tentatively TRBD2 (7 bases). The CDR3 consists of 16 residues. V lost 5 bases and J lost 2, with 17 bases in between. From germline, CDR1 is MNHNS and CDR2 SASEGT. In DNA, the CDR3 is TGTGCCAGCAGTAAGTTCACAGGGAGGGTCACAGATACGCAGTATTTT. Encoded protein: CASSKFTGRVTDTQYF.

V and J are TRBV7-6 and TRBJ2-1; no clear D gene. Germline V gene data show CDR1 as SGHVS and CDR2 as FNYEAQ. Trimming shortened V by 5 bases and J by 10 bases, and 15 bases separated the two germline ends. CDR3 size: 13 residues. CDR3: CASSNILNLEQFF. The CDR3 bases are TGTGCCAGCAGCAATATCCTCAATCTGGAGCAGTTCTTC.

The chain uses TRBV2 and TRBJ1-1, with D tentatively TRBD1 (5 bases). Trimming removed 9 bases at V and 0 bases at J, with 11 bases between. Germline V gene lookup returns CDR1 SNHLY and CDR2 FYNNEI. This CDR3 region has 13 residues. In DNA, the CDR3 is TGTGCCAGTTGGCAGGGACTGAACACTGAAGCTTTCTTT. This sequence encodes CASWQGLNTEAFF. Full variable domain (rest looked up from reference TRBV2 and TRBJ1-1): EPEVTQTPSHQVTQMGQEVILRCVPISNHLYFYWYRQILGQKVEFLVSFYNNEISEKSEIFDDQFSVERPDGSNFTLKIRSTKLEDSAMYFCASWQGLNTEAFFGQGTRLTVV.

The chain combines TRBV5-6 with TRBJ1-4; possible D gene TRBD1, 6 bases. Looked up from germline, CDR1 is SGHDT and CDR2 is YYEEEE. The CDR3 has 15 residues. V was pared by 0 bases and J by 4 bases, with 10 bases between. CDR3: CASSLVGQRNEKLFF. The CDR3 DNA sequence: TGTGCCAGCAGCTTGGTCGGACAGCGTAATGAAAAACTGTTTTTT.

This clonotype came up a few times. The chain couples TRBV7-3 to TRBJ2-1; 12 nucleotides match TRBD2. CDR3 length: 15 amino acids. The junction had 4 bases not matched to a gene; V was cut back by 5 bases and J by 5 bases. Germline CDR1 reads SGHTA; CDR2 reads FQGTGA. CDR3 residues: CASSLLAGGHNEQFF. The CDR3 nucleotides are TGTGCCAGCAGCCTACTAGCGGGGGGTCACAATGAGCAGTTCTTC. The full variable domain, in which reference TRBV7-3 and TRBJ2-1 provide the parts outside the CDR3, is GAGVSQTPSNKVTEKGKYVELRCDPISGHTALYWYRQSLGQGPEFLIYFQGTGAADDSGLPNDRFFAVRPEGSVSTLKIQRTERGDSAVYLCASSLLAGGHNEQFFGPGTRLTVL.

The gene calls are TRBV2 and TRBJ2-1; no firm D call. With the DNA end fitting TRBJ2-7 better, the J assignment may be wrong. The CDR3 runs 15 residues. The V gene's germline CDR1 is SNHLY and CDR2 FYNNEI. The CDR3: CASSEQRLSYNEQYF. The CDR3 DNA reads TGTGCCAGCAGTGAGCAGCGACTCTCCTACAATGAGCAGTACTTC.